The clone carrying this TCR beta chain was picked up a small number of times. Per the study methods: Amplification with reference gene primers provided the estimates of nucleated cell counts. The protocol was immunoSEQ multiplex PCR, while the TCRdb copy is restricted to in-frame clones and leaves out a portion. V, J and clone size were drawn from that table, and D and trimming were deduced from the DNA. The table has some 70,000 clones, around 84% seen once. Losses at the gene ends were 4 bases for V and 15 bases for J; bases not matched to a gene: 8. Germline V gene sequence: CDR1 SGHTA, CDR2 FQGNSA. The CDR3 has 13 residues. This record belongs to a study of blood T cell repertoires in COVID-19. Study-level information: Both acute and convalescent COVID-19 samples were obtained from the United States, Italy and Spain. Nucleic acid was either cDNA or gDNA, and it came from T cells, B-cell-depleted T cells, or PBMCs.

The sequence derives from a man aged 50-59 years with active COVID-19. The sequencing sample was made of peripheral blood. The chain joins TRBV7-2 to TRBJ2-1; 11 bases are shared with TRBD2. The CDR3 is CASSSGLAGKRFF. The DNA of the CDR3 is TGTGCCAGCAGCTCTGGACTAGCGGGCAAGCGGTTCTTC.